The subject of this entry is one T cell receptor beta chain. Naivety among CD8 cells was defined by CD45RO negativity and positive CCR7 selection, thereby excluding terminally differentiated effector memory CD45RA+ cells. The data originate from a study of shared clonotypes between healthy human individuals. Using immunoSEQ multiplex PCR, the repertoire was profiled, and TCRdb retains in-frame clones only, with some absent. The sample includes millions of clones, less than 95% of them seen just once. Sequencing was carried out using naive CD8+ T cells sorted from blood. The TCR was taken from a man younger than 35 in good health.

The CDR3 sequence: CASSVAGQVYEQYF. CDR3 sequence (DNA): TGTGCCAGCAGCGTAGCGGGACAGGTCTACGAGCAGTACTTC. The chain carries TRBV9 and TRBJ2-7; TRBD1 aligns across 8 bases. The germline V gene has CDR1 SGDLS and CDR2 YYNGEE. The CDR3 has 14 amino acids. V shed 0 bases and J 3 bases; nucleotides not matched to a gene: 2.